Detailed here is one TCR beta chain. Other nucleotide sequences from this sample produce the same CDR3. The V gene's germline CDR1 is SGHKS and CDR2 YYEKEE (reference sequence). This CDR3 spans 16 amino acids. The V and J ends lost 0 bases and 0 bases, in that order; junction bases with no gene match: 2. Per the authors' pipeline: Reference gene primer amplification gave nucleated cell count estimates. Produced via immunoSEQ multiplex PCR; TCRdb's table is partial and in-frame only. V and J calls and clone size follow that table, whereas D and trimming were derived from the DNA. The table has 230,000 or so clones, 84% seen once. This record belongs to a study of blood T cell repertoires in COVID-19. The wider study: Some COVID-19 samples were acute and others convalescent; all came from the United States, Italy and Spain. T cells, B-cell-depleted T cells, or PBMCs provided the cDNA or gDNA that served as material.

This TCR came from a man aged 40-49 years who had recovered from COVID-19. Sequenced input: peripheral blood. This chain links TRBV5-5 with TRBJ2-3, with TRBD2 matching over 9 bases. The CDR3 DNA reads TGTGCCAGCAGCTTGGGACTAGCGGTTAGCACAGATACGCAGTATTTT. This translates into CASSLGLAVSTDTQYF.